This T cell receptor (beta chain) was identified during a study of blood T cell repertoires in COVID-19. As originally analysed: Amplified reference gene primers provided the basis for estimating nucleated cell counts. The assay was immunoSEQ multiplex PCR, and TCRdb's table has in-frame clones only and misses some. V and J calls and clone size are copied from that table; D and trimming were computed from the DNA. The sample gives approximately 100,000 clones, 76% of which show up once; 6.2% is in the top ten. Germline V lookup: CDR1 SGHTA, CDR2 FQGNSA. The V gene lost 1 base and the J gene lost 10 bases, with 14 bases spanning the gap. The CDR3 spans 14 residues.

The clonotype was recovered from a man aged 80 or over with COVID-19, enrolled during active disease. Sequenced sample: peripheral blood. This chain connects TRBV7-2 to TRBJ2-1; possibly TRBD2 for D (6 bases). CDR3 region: CASSLVVAGLEQFF. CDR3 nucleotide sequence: TGTGCCAGCAGCTTAGTTGTCGCGGGGCTCGAGCAGTTCTTC.